The 3 T cell receptor beta chains reported below all come from one sample, sequenced in a study of blood T cell repertoires in COVID-19. Using immunoSEQ multiplex PCR, the repertoire was profiled, and TCRdb retains in-frame clones only, with some absent. The sample holds about 120,000 clones, approximately 85% seen once. Sequencing was performed on peripheral blood. The receptors derive from a man in his sixties or seventies with acute or convalescent COVID-19.

The chain has TRBV27 and TRBJ2-7; D is possibly TRBD1 (5 bases). The germline V gene encodes CDR1 MNHEY and CDR2 SMNVEV (reference sequence). V dropped 4 bases and J dropped 3 bases, with 13 bases sitting between them. This CDR3 is built from 14 residues. This CDR3 reads CASSWKDTNYEQYF. In DNA form, the CDR3 reads TGTGCCAGCAGTTGGAAGGACACGAACTACGAGCAGTACTTC.

This sequence joins TRBV5-4 and TRBJ2-7, with TRBD1 matching over 8 bases. The CDR3 has 15 amino acids. V shed 0 bases, J shed 1 base, and the junction held 3 bases outside the gene matches. Germline lookup yields CDR1 SGHNT and CDR2 YYREEE (reference sequence). As DNA, the CDR3 is TGTGCCAGCAGCTTGGCAGGGGGCGCTTCCTACGAGCAGTACTTC. This translates into CASSLAGGASYEQYF.

This chain connects TRBV6-5 to TRBJ1-1; 7 bases are shared with TRBD1. Germline V gives CDR1 MNHEY, CDR2 SVGAGI. V lost 5 bases and J lost 6; bases outside the gene matches: 9. There are 14 residues in the CDR3. CDR3 in amino acids: CASSRTGAWAEAFF. DNA for the CDR3: TGTGCCAGCAGTAGGACAGGCGCTTGGGCTGAAGCTTTCTTT.